The 22 T cell receptor beta chains below come from one sample, sequenced in a study of response to subunit inactivated influenza vaccine (dated by TCRdb to the late 2010s). The protocol used for the library was RT-PCR. The listed sequencing device is Illumina HiSeq 2500. Through fastp at Q25 and MiXCR, TCRdb rebuilt clones from the public reads, retaining in-frame beta chains. Every CDR3 protein is listed once, alongside the most common genes and DNA of its rows. Within this sample are fewer than 750,000 distinct CDR3 sequences, with 14% of them counted one time only. The biggest ten clones account for 11% of the sample. The material was PBMCs from blood, obtained approximately 13 days after vaccination. Source of these receptors: a man aged 50 to 59 who received an inactivated influenza vaccine. Donor details come from another sample of the same person, matched by shared clones.

This clonotype was seen only a few times. The V call is TRBV7-9, the J call TRBJ2-7; 9 nucleotides match TRBD1. Germline V CDR1 and CDR2: SEHNR, FQNEAQ (reference sequence). Unmatched junction bases numbered 5, after V lost 2 bases and J lost 3 bases. CDR3 length equals 15 residues. The DNA of the CDR3 is TGTGCCAGCAGCTTACCACGGGGACAGGGCTACGAGCAGTACTTC. Its protein is CASSLPRGQGYEQYF.

This chain uses TRBV14 with TRBJ2-2, with D possibly being TRBD2 (6 bases). The CDR3 covers 15 residues. V lost 4 bases and J 7 bases, leaving 16 bases between the germline ends. Germline loops: CDR1 SGHDN, CDR2 FVKESK. The CDR3 bases are TGTGCCAGCAGCCCTCCGGGACTGGATTACGGGGAGCTGTTTTTT. It yields the protein CASSPPGLDYGELFF.

The chain links TRBV12-3 or TRBV12-4 to TRBJ1-2; tentatively, D is TRBD1 (5 bases). Trimming removed 7 bases at V and 2 bases at J, with 20 bases between. The CDR3 totals 16 residues. CDR3 bases: TGTGCCAGCACAGTGGGCTCCGGACACGGAAACTATGGCTACACCTTC. This codes for CASTVGSGHGNYGYTF.

The chain carries TRBV11-3 and TRBJ2-3, with D tentatively TRBD1 or TRBD2 (6 bases each). CDR3 length: 15 residues. Germline V gives CDR1 SGHNT, CDR2 YENEEA. The V end was cut by 0 bases, the J end by 5 bases, with 12 bases between. Written as DNA, the CDR3 is TGTGCCAGCAGCTTAGAAGGGGGGCCGGGAGATACGCAGTATTTT. Protein product: CASSLEGGPGDTQYF.

This clonotype was detected a few times. The chain combines TRBV6-1 with TRBJ2-2; no firm D call. From germline, CDR1 is MNHNS and CDR2 SASEGT. The CDR3 has 13 amino acids. Trimming cost V 10 bases and J 7 bases, with 16 bases left between them. The CDR3 loop is CAIEVGAGGELFF. CDR3 nucleotides: TGTGCCATTGAGGTGGGCGCCGGCGGGGAGCTGTTTTTT.

The V call is TRBV5-1, the J call TRBJ2-2; 9 positions match TRBD1. The junction had 4 bases not matched to a gene; V was cut back by 0 bases and J by 4 bases. CDR3 length equals 16 residues. Germline V CDR1 and CDR2: SGHRS, YFSETQ. The CDR3 here is CASSLAGTGITGELFF. Written as DNA, the CDR3 is TGCGCCAGCAGCTTGGCAGGGACAGGGATCACCGGGGAGCTGTTTTTT.

The V gene is TRBV4-1, the J gene TRBJ2-7; D is undetermined. Trimming stripped 2 bases from V and 2 bases from J, with 10 bases between. Germline assignment: CDR1 MGHRA and CDR2 YSYEKL. This CDR3 has 14 amino acids. The CDR3 DNA follows: TGCGCCAGCAGCCAATCGGAATTTCCCTACGAGCAGTACTTC. Translation gives CASSQSEFPYEQYF.

The chain has TRBV7-2 and TRBJ2-1; 8 positions agree with TRBD1. Per the germline V gene, CDR1 is SGHTA and CDR2 is FQGNSA. Trimming cost V 6 bases and J 7 bases; bases outside gene matches: 8. The CDR3 consists of 14 residues. The CDR3 spells CASRSRDRLNEQFF. The DNA for the CDR3 is TGTGCCAGCAGGAGCCGGGACAGGCTAAATGAGCAGTTCTTC.

The rearrangement uses TRBV12-3 or TRBV12-4 and TRBJ2-5; 9 nucleotides align to TRBD1. V trimming: 8 bases; J trimming: 5 bases; junction bases outside the gene matches: 9. This CDR3 contains 14 residues. CDR3 nucleotides: TGTGCCAGCGGTCCGGGACAGGGTTTGGAGACCCAGTACTTC. Its protein is CASGPGQGLETQYF.

This clonotype was counted many times. The chain has TRBV20-1 and TRBJ2-3, with D tentatively TRBD2 (5 bases). CDR3 length: 15 amino acids. V gave up 3 bases and J gave up 2 bases, with 15 bases separating them. Germline V gene sequence: CDR1 DFQATT, CDR2 SNEGSKA (reference sequence). CDR3: CSASPPGRNTDTQYF. The CDR3 bases are TGCAGTGCTAGCCCTCCGGGGAGAAACACAGATACGCAGTATTTT.

V is TRBV5-1 and J is TRBJ2-2, with 10 bases identical to TRBD1. This CDR3 contains 15 residues. V trimming: 5 bases; J trimming: 3 bases; junction bases outside the gene matches: 4. Per the germline V gene, CDR1 is SGHRS and CDR2 is YFSETQ. As DNA, the CDR3 is TGCGCCAGCAGTCGGGACAGGGGCTACACCGGGGAGCTGTTTTTT. Amino acids: CASSRDRGYTGELFF.

Remarks on this clonotype: Germline is not matched at one junction end, which may reflect a read error. The chain is built from TRBV7-7 and TRBJ2-7, with a tentative D call TRBD2 (6 bases). This CDR3 region has 18 residues. CDR1 is SSHAT and CDR2 is FNYEAQ in the germline V gene (reference sequence). The CDR3, as DNA: TGTGCTAGCAGCTCCCCGCGGAGGGAAGACTGGAAGTTCTACGAGCAGTACTTC. It encodes CASSSPRREDWKFYEQYF.

J is TRBJ1-4 and V is TRBV7-9; 12 nucleotides line up with TRBD1. Unmatched junction bases numbered 9, after V lost 11 bases and J lost 8 bases. The CDR3 covers 14 residues. Per germline, CDR1 SEHNR and CDR2 FQNEAQ (reference sequence). CDR3 in amino acids: CAGGTGGVGEKLFF. CDR3 sequence (DNA): TGTGCCGGGGGGACAGGGGGCGTTGGAGAAAAACTGTTTTTT.

This clonotype showed up just a few times. The chain joins TRBV20-1 to TRBJ1-6; no firm D call. CDR3 length: 15 residues. Germline lookup yields CDR1 DFQATT and CDR2 SNEGSKA (reference sequence). V lost 0 bases, J lost 7 bases, and 13 bases lay in between. CDR3 nucleotides: TGCAGTGCTAGAGACGGGGTCTACACCAATTCACCCCTCCACTTT. Encoded protein: CSARDGVYTNSPLHF.

V gene TRBV7-9 combines with J gene TRBJ2-1, with D perhaps matching TRBD2 (6 bases). The V end lost 2 bases, the J end lost 8 bases, and 10 bases lay between the germline ends. Germline V CDR1 and CDR2: SEHNR, FQNEAQ (reference sequence). The CDR3 has 13 residues. The CDR3 coding sequence is TGTGCCAGCAGCTTACTGACGGGAGATGAGCAGTTCTTC. Its protein is CASSLLTGDEQFF. Together with reference TRBV7-9 and TRBJ2-1, the CDR3 gives the full variable domain: DTGVSQNPRHKITKRGQNVTFRCDPISEHNRLYWYRQTLGQGPEFLTYFQNEAQLEKSRLLSDRFSAERPKGSFSTLEIQRTEQGDSAMYLCASSLLTGDEQFFGPGTRLTVL.

This clonotype was detected ten times or more. V is TRBV3-1 and J is TRBJ1-1, with D tentatively TRBD1 (5 bases). The CDR3 runs to 13 residues. Germline V gene lookup returns CDR1 LGHDT and CDR2 YNNKEL (reference sequence). Trimming removed 1 base at V and 5 bases at J, with 8 bases between. Here the CDR3 reads CASSQGRVTEAFF. The CDR3 nucleotides read TGTGCCAGCAGCCAAGGCAGGGTAACTGAAGCTTTCTTT.

This clonotype was picked up a small number of times. V gene TRBV25-1 combines with J gene TRBJ2-5, with TRBD1 identical over 7 bases. Per germline, CDR1 MGHDK and CDR2 SYGVNS. V was clipped by 7 bases and J by 5 bases; unmatched bases: 4. The CDR3 spans 12 residues. The CDR3 region is CASNRGFETQYF. CDR3 bases: TGTGCCAGCAACAGGGGATTCGAGACCCAGTACTTC.

This chain uses TRBV5-1 with TRBJ2-7, with 9 bases matching TRBD2. CDR3 length: 16 amino acids. CDR1 and CDR2 (germline): SGHRS, YFSETQ. J lost 2 bases, V lost 2 bases, and 8 bases had no gene match. This chain's CDR3 is CASSFSTPSGTYEQYF. As DNA, the CDR3 is TGCGCCAGCAGCTTCTCCACCCCTAGCGGGACCTACGAGCAGTACTTC.

A few counts support this clonotype. In DNA form, the CDR3 reads TGTGCCAGCTCCGAGATGGAATGGGCCGCAAATAATTCACCCCTCCACTTT. Encoded protein: CASSEMEWAANNSPLHF. The chain links TRBV9 to TRBJ1-6; D is undetermined. V was pared by 7 bases and J by 5 bases, with 22 bases between. There are 17 residues in the CDR3. Germline CDR1 and CDR2: SGDLS and YYNGEE.

The chain couples TRBV20-1 to TRBJ2-5; 8 bases fit TRBD1. With V trimmed by 8 bases and J by 12 bases, 2 bases remained unmatched. This CDR3 contains 8 residues. In germline, CDR1 is DFQATT, CDR2 SNEGSKA (reference sequence). The CDR3, as DNA: TGCAGTCAGACAGGGGAGTACTTC. Amino acid sequence: CSQTGEYF.

This clonotype has at least ten counts. The CDR3 bases are TGTGCCAGCAGTTTATCGGGGGATATTTCTTCCCAGGCCGAGCAGTACTTC. Translated: CASSLSGDISSQAEQYF. The chain recombines TRBV27 with TRBJ2-7; D tentatively fits TRBD1 or TRBD2 (5 bases each). The germline V gene encodes CDR1 MNHEY and CDR2 SMNVEV (reference sequence). The V gene lost 0 bases and the J gene lost 6 bases, with 21 bases spanning the gap. This CDR3 has 17 residues.

This clonotype turned up a few times. J is TRBJ2-5 and V is TRBV6-1; D is possibly TRBD2 (5 bases). Germline V gene lookup returns CDR1 MNHNS and CDR2 SASEGT. V shed 6 bases and J shed 5 bases, with 13 bases lying between them. CDR3 size: 13 residues. DNA of the CDR3: TGTGCCAGCAGCCATGGACTGGGGGAGACCCAGTACTTC. Its protein product is CASSHGLGETQYF.